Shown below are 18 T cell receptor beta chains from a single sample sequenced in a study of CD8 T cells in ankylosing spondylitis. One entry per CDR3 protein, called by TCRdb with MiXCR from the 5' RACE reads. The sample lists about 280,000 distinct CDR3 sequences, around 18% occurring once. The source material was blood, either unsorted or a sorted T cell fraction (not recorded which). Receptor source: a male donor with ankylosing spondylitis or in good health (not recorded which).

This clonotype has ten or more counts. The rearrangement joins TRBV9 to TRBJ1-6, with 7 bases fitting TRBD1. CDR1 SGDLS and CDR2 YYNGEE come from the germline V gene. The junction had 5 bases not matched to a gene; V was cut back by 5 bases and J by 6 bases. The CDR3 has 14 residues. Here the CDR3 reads CASRAGTANSPLHF. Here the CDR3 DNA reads TGTGCCAGCAGAGCCGGGACAGCTAATTCACCCCTCCACTTT.

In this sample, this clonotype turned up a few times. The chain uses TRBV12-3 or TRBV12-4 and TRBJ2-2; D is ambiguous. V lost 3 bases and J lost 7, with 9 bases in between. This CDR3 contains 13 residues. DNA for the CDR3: TGTGCCAGCAGTTTTTCTTCTGACGGGGAGCTGTTTTTT. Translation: CASSFSSDGELFF.

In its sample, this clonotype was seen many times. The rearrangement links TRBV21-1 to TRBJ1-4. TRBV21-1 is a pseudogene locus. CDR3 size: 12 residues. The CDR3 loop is CASNHDSSSLFF. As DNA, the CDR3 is TGTGCCAGCAACCACGACTCAAGCTCTCTGTTTTTT.

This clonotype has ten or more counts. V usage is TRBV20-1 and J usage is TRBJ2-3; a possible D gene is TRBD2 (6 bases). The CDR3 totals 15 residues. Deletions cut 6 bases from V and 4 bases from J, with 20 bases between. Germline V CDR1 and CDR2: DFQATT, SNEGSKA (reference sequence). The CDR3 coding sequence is TGCAGTGCCCCAAAACTAGCATGGGGGGCAGATACGCAGTATTTT. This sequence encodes CSAPKLAWGADTQYF.

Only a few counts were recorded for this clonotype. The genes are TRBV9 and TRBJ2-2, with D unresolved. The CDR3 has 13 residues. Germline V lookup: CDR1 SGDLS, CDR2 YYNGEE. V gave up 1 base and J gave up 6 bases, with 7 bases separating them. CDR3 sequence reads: CASSVLEAGELFF. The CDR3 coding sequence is TGTGCCAGCAGCGTACTCGAGGCCGGGGAGCTGTTTTTT.

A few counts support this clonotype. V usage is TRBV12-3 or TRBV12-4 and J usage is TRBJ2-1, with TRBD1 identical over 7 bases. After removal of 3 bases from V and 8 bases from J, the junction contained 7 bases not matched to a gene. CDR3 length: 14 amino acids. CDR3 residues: CASSFSTGWHEQFF. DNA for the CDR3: TGTGCCAGCAGTTTCTCGACAGGGTGGCATGAGCAGTTCTTC.

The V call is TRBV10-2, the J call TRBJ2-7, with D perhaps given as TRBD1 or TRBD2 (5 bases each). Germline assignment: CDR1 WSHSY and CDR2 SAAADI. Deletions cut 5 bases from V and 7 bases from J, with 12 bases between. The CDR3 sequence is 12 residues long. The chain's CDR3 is CASSRDLREQYV. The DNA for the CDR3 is TGCGCCAGCAGTCGGGACCTGCGGGAGCAGTACGTC.

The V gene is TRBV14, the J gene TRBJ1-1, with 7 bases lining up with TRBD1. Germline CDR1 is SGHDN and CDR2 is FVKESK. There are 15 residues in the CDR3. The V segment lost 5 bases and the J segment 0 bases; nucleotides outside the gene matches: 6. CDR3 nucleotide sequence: TGTGCCAGCAGCTATAGGACAGGAGTGAACACTGAAGCTTTCTTT. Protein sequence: CASSYRTGVNTEAFF. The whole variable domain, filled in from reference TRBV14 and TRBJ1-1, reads EAGVTQFPSHSVIEKGQTVTLRCDPISGHDNLYWYRRVMGKEIKFLLHFVKESKQDESGMPNNRFLAERTGGTYSTLKVQPAELEDSGVYFCASSYRTGVNTEAFFGQGTRLTVV.

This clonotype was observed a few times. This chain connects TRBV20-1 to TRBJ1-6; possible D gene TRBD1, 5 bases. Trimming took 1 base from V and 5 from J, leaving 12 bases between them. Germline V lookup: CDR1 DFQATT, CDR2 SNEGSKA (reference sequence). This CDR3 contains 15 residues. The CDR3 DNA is TGCAGTGCTAGAGGGGGGTGGAGGGATAATTCACCCCTCCACTTT. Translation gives CSARGGWRDNSPLHF.

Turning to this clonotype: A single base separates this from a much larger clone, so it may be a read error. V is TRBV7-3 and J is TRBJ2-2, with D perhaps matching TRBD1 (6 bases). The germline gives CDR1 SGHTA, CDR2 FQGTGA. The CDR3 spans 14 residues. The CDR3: CAGSSGQYTGELFF. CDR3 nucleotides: TGTGCCGGCAGCTCCGGACAGTACACCGGGGAGCTGTTTTTT. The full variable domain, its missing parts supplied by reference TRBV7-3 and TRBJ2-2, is GAGVSQTPSNKVTEKGKYVELRCDPISGHTALYWYRQSLGQGPEFLIYFQGTGAADDSGLPNDRFFAVRPEGSVSTLKIQRTERGDSAVYLCAGSSGQYTGELFFGEGSRLTVL.

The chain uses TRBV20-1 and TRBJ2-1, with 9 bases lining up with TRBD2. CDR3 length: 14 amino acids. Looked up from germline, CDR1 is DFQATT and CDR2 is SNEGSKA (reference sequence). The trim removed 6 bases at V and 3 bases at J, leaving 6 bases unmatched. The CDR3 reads CSAPTSGDYNEQFF. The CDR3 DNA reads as TGCAGTGCCCCGACTAGCGGAGACTACAATGAGCAGTTCTTC.

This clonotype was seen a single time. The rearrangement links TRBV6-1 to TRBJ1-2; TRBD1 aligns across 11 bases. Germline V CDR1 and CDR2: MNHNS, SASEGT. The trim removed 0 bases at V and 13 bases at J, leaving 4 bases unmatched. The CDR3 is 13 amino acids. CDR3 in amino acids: CASSEAWDRGTTF. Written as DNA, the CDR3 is TGTGCCAGCAGTGAAGCATGGGACAGGGGGACCACCTTC.

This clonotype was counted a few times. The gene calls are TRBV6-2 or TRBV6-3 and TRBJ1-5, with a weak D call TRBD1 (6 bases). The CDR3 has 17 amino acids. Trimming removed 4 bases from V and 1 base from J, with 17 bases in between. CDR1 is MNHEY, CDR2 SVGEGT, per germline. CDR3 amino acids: CASSSPSRGWSNQPQHF. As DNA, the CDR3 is TGTGCCAGCAGTTCGCCGTCCAGGGGTTGGAGCAATCAGCCCCAGCATTTT.

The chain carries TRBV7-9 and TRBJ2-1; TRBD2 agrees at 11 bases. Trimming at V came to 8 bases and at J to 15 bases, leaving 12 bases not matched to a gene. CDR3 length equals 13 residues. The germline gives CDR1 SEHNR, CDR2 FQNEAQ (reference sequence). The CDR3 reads CASGFSGGAMVFF. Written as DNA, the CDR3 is TGTGCCAGCGGATTTAGCGGGGGGGCCATGGTGTTCTTC. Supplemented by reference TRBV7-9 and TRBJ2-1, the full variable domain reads DTGVSQNPRHKITKRGQNVTFRCDPISEHNRLYWYRQTLGQGPEFLTYFQNEAQLEKSRLLSDRFSAERPKGSFSTLEIQRTEQGDSAMYLCASGFSGGAMVFFGPGTRLTVL.

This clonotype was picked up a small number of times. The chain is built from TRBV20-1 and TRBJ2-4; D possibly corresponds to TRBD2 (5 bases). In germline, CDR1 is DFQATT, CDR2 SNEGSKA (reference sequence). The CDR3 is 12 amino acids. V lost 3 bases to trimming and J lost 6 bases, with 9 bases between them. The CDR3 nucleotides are TGCAGTGCTAGTACTCGGGGAAACATTCAGTACTTC. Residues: CSASTRGNIQYF.

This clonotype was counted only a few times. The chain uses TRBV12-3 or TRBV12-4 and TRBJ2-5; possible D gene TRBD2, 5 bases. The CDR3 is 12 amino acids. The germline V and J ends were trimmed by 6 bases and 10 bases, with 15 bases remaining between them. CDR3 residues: CASSITERDQYF. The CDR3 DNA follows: TGTGCCAGCAGCATCACCGAGAGGGACCAGTACTTC.

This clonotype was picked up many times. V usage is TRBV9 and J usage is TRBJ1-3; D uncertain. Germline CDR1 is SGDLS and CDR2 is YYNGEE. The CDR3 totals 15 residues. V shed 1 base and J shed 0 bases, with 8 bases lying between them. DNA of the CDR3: TGTGCCAGCAGCGTATTGGGGAACTCTGGAAACACCATATATTTT. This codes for CASSVLGNSGNTIYF.

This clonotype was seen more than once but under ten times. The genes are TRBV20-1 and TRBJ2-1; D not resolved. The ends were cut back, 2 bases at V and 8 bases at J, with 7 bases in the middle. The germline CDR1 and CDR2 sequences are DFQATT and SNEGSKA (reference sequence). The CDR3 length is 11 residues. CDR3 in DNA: TGCAGTGCTAGAAGGTCGTATGAGCAGTTCTTC. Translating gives CSARRSYEQFF.